The clone carrying this T cell receptor beta chain was observed at least ten times. Its antigen remains unknown. Time point defined: newly diagnosed GD, antithyroid drugs for less than 3 months. After RNA was extracted from PBMCs, the TCR library was made from it. American Thyroid Association guidelines defined Graves' disease diagnosis. The germline V gene encodes CDR1 SQVTM and CDR2 ANQGSEA. The germline V and J ends were trimmed by 1 base and 7 bases, with 8 bases remaining between them. The CDR3 covers 12 residues. This specimen belongs to a study of regulatory T cells in long-lasting Graves disease. Notes on the study in general: Comparison showed that persistent patients shared more public clonotypes (about 2,700) than new patients (966). When disease was persistent, TRBV28, TRBJ1-2 and TRBJ2-5 were the favored segments.

Arm-PCR of CDR3 regions and iRepertoire HTBI primers were used to build TCR beta libraries. TCRdb called the multiplex PCR reads again in MiXCR, with one record for every CDR3 protein. The table has 400,000 to 550,000 distinct CDR3 sequences, approximately 16% seen once. The same sample was also used in a study of T cells in Graves' hyperthyroidism and ophthalmopathy.

This receptor was obtained from a woman aged 18-29 years with Graves disease. The rearrangement joins TRBV29-1 to TRBJ2-1; D remains unclear. Material: peripheral blood mononuclear cells (PBMCs), obtained at new diagnosis, from a patient treated with antithyroid drugs. DNA of the CDR3: TGCAGCGTTGAAGGTAACCGGAATGAGCAGTTCTTC. This encodes CSVEGNRNEQFF.